Below, 15 T cell receptor beta chains from the same sample are listed, as sequenced in a study of blood T cell repertoires in COVID-19. Measured with immunoSEQ multiplex PCR; TCRdb has only the in-frame clones, and not every one. Of approximately 280,000 clones in the sample, almost 90% were seen once. Sequencing used PBMCs or T cells enriched from blood (not recorded which). The source is a woman aged 18-35 years with acute COVID-19.

The chain uses TRBV5-6 and TRBJ2-2; 7 bases align to TRBD2. The CDR3 totals 16 residues. The germline V gene has CDR1 SGHDT and CDR2 YYEEEE. Unmatched junction bases numbered 4, after V lost 2 bases and J lost 0 bases. The CDR3 sequence: CASSFTSVSNTGELFF. CDR3 nucleotide sequence: TGTGCCAGCAGCTTTACTAGCGTTTCGAACACCGGGGAGCTGTTTTTT.

The rearrangement uses TRBV4-2 and TRBJ2-7; D perhaps matches TRBD1 (5 bases). The germline CDR1 and CDR2 sequences are LGHNA and YNFKEQ. CDR3 length equals 13 residues. The V end was cut by 0 bases, the J end by 6 bases, with 9 bases between. The CDR3 region has the DNA TGTGCCAGCAGCCAAGATGGTGGGGCCGAGCAGTACTTC. Protein: CASSQDGGAEQYF.

The chain recombines TRBV11-2 with TRBJ1-4; D call uncertain. The CDR3 loop spans 15 amino acids. The germline V and J ends were trimmed by 4 bases and 0 bases, with 9 bases remaining between them. Looked up from germline, CDR1 is SGHAT and CDR2 is FQNNGV. DNA for the CDR3: TGTGCCAGCAGCTATGGCCCTGCAACTAATGAAAAACTGTTTTTT. Amino acid sequence: CASSYGPATNEKLFF.

This rearrangement joins TRBV5-6 to TRBJ1-5; a weak D match, TRBD1 (5 bases). Trimming removed 0 bases at V and 4 bases at J, with 5 bases between. This CDR3 comprises 13 residues. The germline V gene has CDR1 SGHDT and CDR2 YYEEEE. The chain's CDR3 is CASSLAGNQPQHF. CDR3 DNA: TGTGCCAGCAGCTTGGCAGGGAATCAGCCCCAGCATTTT.

The chain is built from TRBV4-2 and TRBJ1-5, with D possibly being TRBD1 (6 bases). CDR1 and CDR2 (germline): LGHNA, YNFKEQ. This CDR3 spans 16 amino acids. V lost 1 base and J lost 2, with 12 bases in between. In DNA form, the CDR3 reads TGTGCCAGCAGCCAAGCGGGGGGCGCAGGCAATCAGCCCCAGCATTTT. Protein sequence: CASSQAGGAGNQPQHF.

Worth noting for this clone: This CDR3 is also generated by other DNA sequences in the sample. The rearrangement joins TRBV28 to TRBJ2-1; TRBD2 might be the D (6 bases). The CDR3 contains 14 residues. Germline CDR1 is MDHEN and CDR2 is SYDVKM. Trimming took off 1 base at V and 5 bases at J, with 9 bases between the two ends. In DNA form, the CDR3 reads TGTGCCAGCAGTTTATCGGGCGGGGACAATGAGCAGTTCTTC. It encodes CASSLSGGDNEQFF. Based on the CDR3 plus reference TRBV28 and TRBJ2-1, the full variable domain is DVKVTQSSRYLVKRTGEKVFLECVQDMDHENMFWYRQDPGLGLRLIYFSYDVKMKEKGDIPEGYSVSREKKERFSLILESASTNQTSMYLCASSLSGGDNEQFFGPGTRLTVL.

The gene calls are TRBV5-1 and TRBJ2-7; 11 bases are shared with TRBD2. The J segment lost 4 bases and the V segment lost 5 bases, leaving 11 bases of the junction unmatched. Germline V gives CDR1 SGHRS, CDR2 YFSETQ. This CDR3 spans 16 amino acids. CDR3: CASRETSGRLLYEQYF. The CDR3 bases are TGCGCCAGCAGGGAAACTAGCGGGAGACTTCTTTACGAGCAGTACTTC.

The CDR3 loop is CASSPGAGPYGYTF. CDR3 sequence (DNA): TGTGCCAGCTCACCAGGGGCAGGGCCCTATGGCTACACCTTC. The chain joins TRBV18 to TRBJ1-2; D is possibly TRBD1 (5 bases). CDR3 length: 14 amino acids. Germline assignment: CDR1 KGHSH and CDR2 LQKENI. Trimming left V 2 bases short and J 4 bases short, with 11 bases between.

CDR3 region: CASSLTRQGRLMTEAFF. In nucleotides, the CDR3 is TGCGCCAGCAGCTTGACTAGACAGGGTAGATTAATGACTGAAGCTTTCTTT. The chain carries TRBV5-1 and TRBJ1-1; 7 nucleotides agree with TRBD1. The length of the CDR3 is 17 residues. With V trimmed by 1 base and J by 5 bases, 14 bases remained unmatched. In germline, CDR1 is SGHRS, CDR2 YFSETQ.

As for this clone: The germline gene is not matched at one end of the junction; a read error may be the cause. The rearrangement links TRBV19 to TRBJ2-7; weak D call: TRBD1 (6 bases). There are 14 residues in the CDR3. Germline lookup yields CDR1 LNHDA and CDR2 SQIVND (reference sequence). This CDR3 reads CASSPRDTSYGQYF. In DNA form, the CDR3 reads TGTGCCAGTAGTCCCCGGGACACCTCCTACGGGCAGTACTTC.

The J gene is TRBJ2-5, the V gene TRBV28; 7 bases map to TRBD1. CDR3 length: 16 amino acids. Germline V gene sequence: CDR1 MDHEN, CDR2 SYDVKM. The junction had 12 bases not matched to a gene; V was cut back by 6 bases and J by 2 bases. The CDR3 spells CASSPSTGSTQETQYF. In DNA form, the CDR3 reads TGTGCCAGCAGCCCCTCGACAGGGTCCACACAAGAGACCCAGTACTTC. Variable domain in full (rest from reference TRBV28 and TRBJ2-5): DVKVTQSSRYLVKRTGEKVFLECVQDMDHENMFWYRQDPGLGLRLIYFSYDVKMKEKGDIPEGYSVSREKKERFSLILESASTNQTSMYLCASSPSTGSTQETQYFGPGTRLLVL.

This chain links TRBV11-2 with TRBJ1-5; 7 positions match TRBD1. The CDR3 is made up of 14 amino acids. CDR1 and CDR2 (germline): SGHAT, FQNNGV. V dropped 7 bases and J dropped 2; count of bases not matched to a gene: 5. CDR3 in amino acids: CASTPTGGNQPQHF. Written as DNA, the CDR3 is TGTGCCAGCACCCCTACAGGGGGCAATCAGCCCCAGCATTTT.

This clone was seen only once. The V gene is TRBV10-1, the J gene TRBJ2-7; 10 bases agree with TRBD1. The ends lost 0 bases at V and 9 bases at J; junction bases unmatched: 5. CDR1 and CDR2 from the germline V gene are WNHNN and SYGVQD (reference sequence). This CDR3 is built from 14 residues. In nucleotides, the CDR3 is TGCGCCAGCAGTGAGTCGGGGACAGGGGATGTGCAGTACTTC. It encodes CASSESGTGDVQYF.

The genes are TRBV3-1 (or the pseudogene TRBV3-2) and TRBJ2-5; 7 nucleotides align to TRBD2. The germline V gene encodes CDR1 LGHDT and CDR2 YNNKEL (reference sequence). The J segment lost 3 bases and the V segment lost 7 bases, leaving 5 bases of the junction unmatched. This CDR3 region has 13 residues. CDR3 coding DNA: TGTGCCAGCACCGGACTAGGCGAAGAGACCCAGTACTTC. It codes for CASTGLGEETQYF.

J is TRBJ2-5 and V is TRBV19; 12 bases map to TRBD2. Germline CDR1 LNHDA, CDR2 SQIVND (reference sequence). This CDR3 region has 16 residues. After removal of 9 bases from V and 4 bases from J, the junction contained 12 bases not matched to a gene. CDR3 bases: TGTGCCAGCAGACTAGCGGGAGTCGGGGTTGTAGAGACCCAGTACTTC. It codes for CASRLAGVGVVETQYF.